This is a list of T cell receptor beta chains from one sample in a study of control samples from healthy donors and cancer patients. Only in-frame clones appear in the TCRdb table, and some are missing; sequencing was by immunoSEQ multiplex PCR. The profile shows about 170,000 clones, around 91% of them singletons. Specimen: blood. The receptors shown here come from a woman aged 25 to 45 in good health. Both conserved end residues are part of each CDR3. D genes are given only for firm matches. For some rows the clone size is stated as once, few or many, or as a class when expanded; others skip it.

D,V,J,size,CDR3,DNA
-,TRBV11-2,TRBJ2-7,-,CASSLGAGNEQYF,TGTGCCAGCAGCTTAGGGGCCGGGAACGAGCAGTACTTC
TRBD1,TRBV24-1,TRBJ2-2,-,CATSDLSQGDTGELFF,TGTGCCACCAGTGATTTAAGTCAGGGGGATACCGGGGAGCTGTTTTTT
-,TRBV19,TRBJ2-5,-,CASSTEGETQYF,TGTGCCAGTAGTACAGAGGGAGAGACCCAGTACTTC
TRBD1,TRBV6-5,TRBJ2-4,once,CASSYSRQGVKNIQYF,TGTGCCAGCAGTTACTCGAGACAGGGGGTCAAAAACATTCAGTACTTC
TRBD2,TRBV9,TRBJ2-1,-,CASSGAGGHNEQFF,TGTGCCAGCAGCGGAGCGGGGGGCCACAATGAGCAGTTCTTC
TRBD1,TRBV7-9,TRBJ1-6,-,CASSPGQGSNSPLHF,TGTGCCAGCAGCCCCGGACAGGGGAGTAATTCACCCCTCCACTTT
TRBD2,TRBV5-1,TRBJ2-3,-,CASSLGASGTSTDTQYF,TGCGCCAGCAGCTTGGGGGCTAGCGGAACTAGCACAGATACGCAGTATTTT
-,TRBV2,TRBJ2-2,-,CASSGQGPNTGELFF,TGTGCCAGCAGTGGTCAGGGGCCTAACACCGGGGAGCTGTTTTTT
-,TRBV10-3,TRBJ1-1,-,CAISRQNTEAFF,TGTGCCATCAGTCGGCAGAACACTGAAGCTTTCTTT
-,TRBV14,TRBJ2-7,-,CASSQVGGGGEQYF,TGTGCCAGCAGCCAAGTGGGGGGGGGCGGCGAGCAGTACTTC
-,TRBV30,TRBJ1-5,-,CAWSPSSNQPQHF,TGTGCCTGGAGTCCCAGTAGCAATCAGCCCCAGCATTTT
TRBD2,TRBV7-3,TRBJ2-1,-,CASSLVGLGLNEQFF,TGTGCCAGCAGCTTAGTGGGACTAGGGCTTAATGAGCAGTTCTTC
-,TRBV6-6,TRBJ2-3,-,CASSYSTGDTQYF,TGTGCCAGCAGTTACTCGACTGGAGATACGCAGTATTTT
TRBD2,TRBV5-1,TRBJ2-2,-,CASRPTSGGAGGELFF,TGCGCCAGCAGGCCTACTAGCGGGGGGGCCGGCGGGGAGCTGTTTTTT
-,TRBV18,TRBJ2-1,once,CASSPRDEQFF,TGTGCCAGCTCACCACGGGACGAGCAGTTCTTC
TRBD1,TRBV3-1/TRBV3-2,TRBJ1-1,once,CASSGQGGTEAFF,TGTGCCAGCAGCGGACAGGGGGGCACTGAAGCTTTCTTT
-,TRBV12-3/TRBV12-4,TRBJ1-2,-,CASSTGMGYGYTF,TGTGCCAGCAGCACAGGGATGGGCTATGGCTACACCTTC
TRBD2,TRBV30,TRBJ2-5,-,CAWTQLAGRQETQYF,TGTGCCTGGACCCAACTAGCGGGAAGGCAAGAGACCCAGTACTTC
TRBD2,TRBV6-4,TRBJ2-3,-,CASSDSGGEPDTQYF,TGTGCCAGCAGTGACAGCGGGGGGGAGCCAGATACGCAGTATTTT
TRBD2,TRBV6-5,TRBJ2-7,-,CASSYRLAGYYEQYF,TGTGCCAGCAGTTACCGGCTAGCGGGATACTACGAGCAGTACTTC
-,TRBV6-5,TRBJ1-1,many,CASSYVRGNTEAFF,TGTGCCAGCAGTTACGTCAGGGGGAACACTGAAGCTTTCTTT
TRBD1,TRBV9,TRBJ2-1,-,CASSRRGPYNEQFF,TGTGCCAGCAGCCGCAGGGGGCCCTACAATGAGCAGTTCTTC
TRBD2,TRBV5-1,TRBJ2-2,once,CASSEPGLAGASTGELFF,TGCGCCAGCAGCGAACCGGGACTAGCGGGGGCGAGCACCGGGGAGCTGTTTTTT
-,TRBV6-4,TRBJ2-3,-,CASSQQWGADTQYF,TGTGCCAGCAGCCAACAGTGGGGCGCAGATACGCAGTATTTT
TRBD1,TRBV19,TRBJ2-1,-,CASSQGTGAIRRFF,TGTGCCAGTAGTCAGGGGACAGGGGCTATAAGACGGTTCTTC
TRBD1,TRBV28,TRBJ1-5,-,CASSTGGSSNQPQHF,TGTGCCAGCAGCACAGGGGGTAGTAGCAATCAGCCCCAGCATTTT
-,TRBV28,TRBJ1-5,-,CASSFYRADSNQPQHF,TGTGCCAGCAGTTTCTACAGGGCGGACAGCAATCAGCCCCAGCATTTT
-,TRBV4-1,TRBJ1-1,-,CASSRTLDTEAFF,TGCGCCAGCAGCCGGACACTCGACACTGAAGCTTTCTTT
TRBD2,TRBV6-5,TRBJ2-3,-,CASSWTSGMADTQYF,TGTGCCAGCAGTTGGACTAGCGGGATGGCAGATACGCAGTATTTT
-,TRBV4-1,TRBJ1-1,-,CASSQSGHTEAFF,TGCGCCAGCAGCCAATCAGGGCACACTGAAGCTTTCTTT
TRBD1,TRBV5-1,TRBJ1-2,-,CASSRPGQGFGYTF,TGCGCCAGCAGTCGGCCGGGACAGGGGTTTGGCTACACCTTC
TRBD2,TRBV30,TRBJ2-7,-,CAWSQGLASYEQYF,TGTGCCTGGAGCCAGGGACTAGCGAGCTACGAGCAGTACTTC
TRBD1,TRBV7-9,TRBJ1-2,few,CASSAGTDYGYTF,TGTGCCAGCAGCGCCGGGACAGACTATGGCTACACCTTC
TRBD1,TRBV11-2,TRBJ2-2,-,CASSSDRRNGELFF,TGTGCCAGCAGCTCGGACAGGCGGAACGGGGAGCTGTTTTTT
-,TRBV6-5,TRBJ1-2,-,CASSWGKLDGYTF,TGTGCCAGCAGTTGGGGCAAGTTGGATGGCTACACCTTC
-,TRBV20-1,TRBJ1-1,-,CSAKGRAEAFF,TGCAGTGCTAAGGGCAGGGCTGAAGCTTTCTTT
-,TRBV27,TRBJ2-1,-,CASSLSRPNEQFF,TGTGCCAGCAGTTTATCCAGGCCCAATGAGCAGTTCTTC